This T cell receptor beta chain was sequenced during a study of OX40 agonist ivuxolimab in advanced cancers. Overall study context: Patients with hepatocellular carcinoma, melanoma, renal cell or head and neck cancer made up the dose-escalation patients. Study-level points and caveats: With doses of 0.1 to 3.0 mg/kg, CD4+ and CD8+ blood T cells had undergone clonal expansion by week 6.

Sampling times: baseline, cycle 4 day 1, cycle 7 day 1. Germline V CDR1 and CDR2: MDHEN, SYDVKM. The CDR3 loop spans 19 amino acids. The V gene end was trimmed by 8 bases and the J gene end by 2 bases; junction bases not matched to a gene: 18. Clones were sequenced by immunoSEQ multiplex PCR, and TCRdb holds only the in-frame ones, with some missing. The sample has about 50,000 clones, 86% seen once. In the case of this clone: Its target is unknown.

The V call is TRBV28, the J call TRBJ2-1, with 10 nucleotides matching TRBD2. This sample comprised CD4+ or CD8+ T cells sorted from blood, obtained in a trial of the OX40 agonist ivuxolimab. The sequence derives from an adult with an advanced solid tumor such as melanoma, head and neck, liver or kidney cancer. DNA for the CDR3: TGTGCCAGCCCCCGGGGGAGGGTAGCGGGAGGTTTAGCCTACAATGAGCAGTTCTTC. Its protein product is CASPRGRVAGGLAYNEQFF.